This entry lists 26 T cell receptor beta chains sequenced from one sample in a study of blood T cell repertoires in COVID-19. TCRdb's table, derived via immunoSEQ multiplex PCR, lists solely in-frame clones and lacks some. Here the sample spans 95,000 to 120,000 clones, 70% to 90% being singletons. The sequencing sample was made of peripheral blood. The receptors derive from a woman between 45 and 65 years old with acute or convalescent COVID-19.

The CDR3 is CARDSGTGAHYEQYF. The CDR3, as DNA: TGTGCCAGAGACTCCGGGACAGGGGCCCACTACGAGCAGTACTTC. This chain links TRBV2 with TRBJ2-7, with 10 bases that match TRBD1. The CDR3 contains 15 residues. Trimming at V came to 9 bases and at J to 3 bases, leaving 11 bases not matched to a gene. The V gene's germline CDR1 is SNHLY and CDR2 FYNNEI.

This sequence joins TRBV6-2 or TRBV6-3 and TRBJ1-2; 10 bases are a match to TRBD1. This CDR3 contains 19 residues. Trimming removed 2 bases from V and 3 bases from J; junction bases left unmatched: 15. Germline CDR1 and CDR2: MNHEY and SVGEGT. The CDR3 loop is CASSYPQTGGAPKDYGYTF. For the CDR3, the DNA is TGTGCCAGCAGTTACCCCCAGACAGGGGGCGCCCCGAAAGACTATGGCTACACCTTC.

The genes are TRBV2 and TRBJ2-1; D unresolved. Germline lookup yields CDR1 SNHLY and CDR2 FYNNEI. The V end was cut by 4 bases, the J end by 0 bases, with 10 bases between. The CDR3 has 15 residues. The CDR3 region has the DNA TGTGCCAGCAGTGCTCAGTTCAGCTCCTACAATGAGCAGTTCTTC. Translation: CASSAQFSSYNEQFF.

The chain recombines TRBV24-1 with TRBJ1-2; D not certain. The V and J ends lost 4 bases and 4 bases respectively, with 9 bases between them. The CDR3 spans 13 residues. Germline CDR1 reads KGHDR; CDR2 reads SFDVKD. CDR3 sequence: CATSETAGYGYTF. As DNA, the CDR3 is TGTGCCACCAGTGAAACAGCTGGCTATGGCTACACCTTC.

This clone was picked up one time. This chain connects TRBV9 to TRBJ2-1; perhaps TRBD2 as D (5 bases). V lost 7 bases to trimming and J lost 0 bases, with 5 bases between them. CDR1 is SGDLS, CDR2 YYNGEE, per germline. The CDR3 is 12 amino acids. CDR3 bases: TGTGCCAGCGGAGGCTCCTACAATGAGCAGTTCTTC. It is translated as CASGGSYNEQFF.

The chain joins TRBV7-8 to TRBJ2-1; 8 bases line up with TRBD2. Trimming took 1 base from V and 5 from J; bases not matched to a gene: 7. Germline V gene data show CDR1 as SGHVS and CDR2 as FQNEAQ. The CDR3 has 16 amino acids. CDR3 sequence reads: CASSLVGAGENNEQFF. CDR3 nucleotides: TGTGCCAGCAGCTTAGTAGGAGCGGGAGAGAACAATGAGCAGTTCTTC.

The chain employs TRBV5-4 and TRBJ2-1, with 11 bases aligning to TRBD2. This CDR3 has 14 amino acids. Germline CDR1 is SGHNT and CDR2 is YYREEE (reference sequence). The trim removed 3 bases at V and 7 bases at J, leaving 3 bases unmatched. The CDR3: CASSSGLADNEQFF. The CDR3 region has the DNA TGTGCCAGCAGCTCGGGACTAGCGGATAATGAGCAGTTCTTC.

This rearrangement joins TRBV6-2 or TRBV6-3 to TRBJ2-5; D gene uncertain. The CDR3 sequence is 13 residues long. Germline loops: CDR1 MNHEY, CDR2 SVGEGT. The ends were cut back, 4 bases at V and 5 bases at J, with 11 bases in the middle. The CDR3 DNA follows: TGTGCCAGCAGTTCGCACCCCCAGGAGACCCAGTACTTC. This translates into CASSSHPQETQYF.

CDR3: CASSQSPGLARGEQFF. DNA of the CDR3: TGCGCCAGCAGCCAATCCCCGGGACTAGCTCGAGGCGAGCAGTTCTTC. The V call is TRBV4-3, the J call TRBJ2-1; 9 bases align to TRBD2. CDR3 length: 16 amino acids. V trimming: 2 bases; J trimming: 10 bases; junction bases outside the gene matches: 12. In germline, CDR1 is LGHNA, CDR2 YSLEER.

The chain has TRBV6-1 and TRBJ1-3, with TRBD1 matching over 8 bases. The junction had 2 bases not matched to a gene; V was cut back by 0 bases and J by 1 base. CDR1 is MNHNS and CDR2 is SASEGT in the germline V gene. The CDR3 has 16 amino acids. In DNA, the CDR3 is TGTGCCAGCAGTGAAGCGCAGGGGGCTTCTGGAAACACCATATATTTT. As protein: CASSEAQGASGNTIYF.

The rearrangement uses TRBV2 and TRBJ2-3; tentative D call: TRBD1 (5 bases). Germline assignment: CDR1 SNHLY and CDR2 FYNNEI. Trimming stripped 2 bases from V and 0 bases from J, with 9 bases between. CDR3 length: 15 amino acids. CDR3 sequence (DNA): TGTGCCAGCAGTGAACAGGGAATCAGCACAGATACGCAGTATTTT. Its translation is CASSEQGISTDTQYF.

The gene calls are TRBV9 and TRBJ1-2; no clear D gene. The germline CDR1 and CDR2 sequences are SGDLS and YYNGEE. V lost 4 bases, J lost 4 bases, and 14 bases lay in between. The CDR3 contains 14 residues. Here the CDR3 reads CASSPTAEGYGYTF. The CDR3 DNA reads TGTGCCAGCAGCCCAACGGCGGAGGGCTATGGCTACACCTTC.

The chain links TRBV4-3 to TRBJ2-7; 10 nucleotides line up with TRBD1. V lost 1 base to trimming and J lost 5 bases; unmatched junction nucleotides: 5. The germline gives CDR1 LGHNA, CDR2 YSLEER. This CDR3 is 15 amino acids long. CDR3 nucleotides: TGCGCCAGCAGCCAAGCCCCGGGACAGGGGAACGAGCAGTACTTC. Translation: CASSQAPGQGNEQYF.

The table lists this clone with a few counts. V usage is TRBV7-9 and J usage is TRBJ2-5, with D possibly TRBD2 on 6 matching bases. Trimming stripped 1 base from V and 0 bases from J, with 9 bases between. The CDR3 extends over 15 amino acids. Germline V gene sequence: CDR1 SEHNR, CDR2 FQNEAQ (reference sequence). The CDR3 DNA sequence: TGTGCCAGCAGCTTAGAGCGGGCAAACCAAGAGACCCAGTACTTC. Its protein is CASSLERANQETQYF.

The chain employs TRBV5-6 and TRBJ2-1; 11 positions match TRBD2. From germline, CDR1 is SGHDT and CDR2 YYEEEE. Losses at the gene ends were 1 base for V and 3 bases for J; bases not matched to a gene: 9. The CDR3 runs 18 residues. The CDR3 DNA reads TGTGCCAGCAGCTTGTTCTGGTCTGGGACTAGCGGCTACAATGAGCAGTTCTTC. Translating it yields CASSLFWSGTSGYNEQFF.

The DNA for the CDR3 is TGTGCCAGCTCACCAGGGGCCAGACATTCCTACGAGCAGTACTTC. This gives the protein CASSPGARHSYEQYF. The V gene is TRBV18, the J gene TRBJ2-7; maybe TRBD1 (5 bases). Germline V gene lookup returns CDR1 KGHSH and CDR2 LQKENI. The CDR3 covers 15 residues. Trimming shortened V by 2 bases and J by 1 base, and 12 bases separated the two germline ends.

The CDR3 sequence is CARGRAGRKWNTEAFF. In DNA form, the CDR3 reads TGTGCCAGGGGAAGGGCGGGGCGAAAATGGAACACTGAAGCTTTCTTT. The rearrangement links TRBV2 to TRBJ1-1, with D possibly matching TRBD1 (5 bases). Trimming took off 9 bases at V and 1 base at J, with 21 bases between the two ends. The CDR3 runs to 16 residues. CDR1 is SNHLY and CDR2 is FYNNEI in the germline V gene.

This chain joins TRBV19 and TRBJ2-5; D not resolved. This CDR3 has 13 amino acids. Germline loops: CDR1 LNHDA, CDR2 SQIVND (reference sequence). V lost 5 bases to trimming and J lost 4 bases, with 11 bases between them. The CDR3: CASSFLSGETQYF. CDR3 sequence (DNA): TGTGCCAGTAGTTTTCTCTCCGGAGAGACCCAGTACTTC.

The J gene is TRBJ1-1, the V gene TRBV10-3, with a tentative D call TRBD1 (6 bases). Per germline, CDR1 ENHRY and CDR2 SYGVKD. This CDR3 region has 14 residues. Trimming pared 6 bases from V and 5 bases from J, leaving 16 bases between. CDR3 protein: CAIRPITGSTEAFF. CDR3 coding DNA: TGTGCCATCAGACCTATTACAGGGTCTACTGAAGCTTTCTTT.

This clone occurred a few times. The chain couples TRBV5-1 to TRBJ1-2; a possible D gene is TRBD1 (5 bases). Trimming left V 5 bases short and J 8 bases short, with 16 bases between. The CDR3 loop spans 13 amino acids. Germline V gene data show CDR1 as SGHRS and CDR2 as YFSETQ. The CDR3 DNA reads TGCGCCAGCAGGCCAGGGAGGGTAGACGGCTACACCTTC. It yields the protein CASRPGRVDGYTF.

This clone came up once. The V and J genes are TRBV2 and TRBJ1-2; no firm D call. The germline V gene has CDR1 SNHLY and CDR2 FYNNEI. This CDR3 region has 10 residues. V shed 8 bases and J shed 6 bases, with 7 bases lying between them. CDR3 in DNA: TGTGCCAGCTCCTTAGATGGCTACACCTTC. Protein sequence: CASSLDGYTF.

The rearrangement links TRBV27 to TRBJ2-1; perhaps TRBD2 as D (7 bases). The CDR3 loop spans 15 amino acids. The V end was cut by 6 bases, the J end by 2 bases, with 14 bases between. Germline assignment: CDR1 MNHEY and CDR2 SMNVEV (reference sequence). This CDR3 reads CASSLSGTTYNEQFF. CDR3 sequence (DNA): TGTGCCAGCAGCCTGAGCGGGACAACCTACAATGAGCAGTTCTTC.

The CDR3, as DNA: TGCGCCAGCAGCCACGACAGGGCCTACGAGCAGTACTTC. Protein product: CASSHDRAYEQYF. The rearrangement links TRBV4-3 to TRBJ2-7; the match to TRBD1 covers 7 bases. This CDR3 is built from 13 residues. CDR1 LGHNA and CDR2 YSLEER come from the germline V gene. The junction had 1 base not matched to a gene; V was cut back by 3 bases and J by 2 bases.

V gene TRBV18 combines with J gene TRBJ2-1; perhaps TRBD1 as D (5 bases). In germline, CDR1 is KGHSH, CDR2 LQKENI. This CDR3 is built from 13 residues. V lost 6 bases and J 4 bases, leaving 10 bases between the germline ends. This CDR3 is CASSQGLYNEQFF. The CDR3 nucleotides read TGTGCCAGCTCCCAGGGCTTATACAATGAGCAGTTCTTC.

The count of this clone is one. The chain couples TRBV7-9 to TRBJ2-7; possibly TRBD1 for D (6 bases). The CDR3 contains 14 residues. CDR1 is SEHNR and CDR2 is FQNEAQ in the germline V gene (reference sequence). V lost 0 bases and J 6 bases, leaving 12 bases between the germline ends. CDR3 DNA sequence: TGTGCCAGCAGCTTAGCGGGGGCCGGACGCGAGCAGTACTTC. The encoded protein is CASSLAGAGREQYF.

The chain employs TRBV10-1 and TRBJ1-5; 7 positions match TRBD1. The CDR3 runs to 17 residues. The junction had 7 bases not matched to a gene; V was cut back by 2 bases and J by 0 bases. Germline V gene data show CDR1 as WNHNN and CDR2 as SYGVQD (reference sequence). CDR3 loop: CASSEPRQGGSNQPQHF. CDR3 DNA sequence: TGCGCCAGCAGTGAGCCCCGACAGGGCGGTAGCAATCAGCCCCAGCATTTT.